Listed below are T cell receptor beta chains from one sample, sequenced in a study of blood T cell repertoires in COVID-19. The table came from immunoSEQ multiplex PCR; TCRdb's copy has only in-frame clones and leaves some out. The table has 60,000 or so clones, approximately 88% seen once. The sequencing sample was made of peripheral blood. These TCRs come from a man aged 30-40 years with COVID-19, enrolled during active disease. Each CDR3 is given with its conserved first and last residue. The order of the fields is J gene, V gene, clone size, CDR3 protein. A clone size is listed for some rows: how often the clone was seen (once, few, many), or a class if it is expanded.

J: TRBJ1-5; V: TRBV12-3/TRBV12-4; size: .; CDR3: CASSNNQPQHF
J: TRBJ2-7; V: TRBV29-1; size: .; CDR3: CSVEDEGGTYEQYF
J: TRBJ2-5; V: TRBV7-6; size: .; CDR3: CASSRSGQQETQYF
J: TRBJ2-7; V: TRBV11-2; size: .; CDR3: CASSARPGFYEQYF
J: TRBJ1-4; V: TRBV6-5; size: .; CDR3: CASTKDATNEKLFF
J: TRBJ2-7; V: TRBV6-5; size: .; CDR3: CASSRDSPYEQYF
J: TRBJ2-7; V: TRBV6-2/TRBV6-3; size: .; CDR3: CASSFAGTTYEQYF
J: TRBJ2-3; V: TRBV19; size: .; CDR3: CATREGSRDTQYF
J: TRBJ2-5; V: TRBV15; size: .; CDR3: CATSRELAPQETQYF
J: TRBJ2-1; V: TRBV11-3; size: .; CDR3: CASSLEYGGDEQFF
J: TRBJ2-7; V: TRBV3-1/TRBV3-2; size: .; CDR3: CASSQDQMTSEFEQYF
J: TRBJ2-7; V: TRBV29-1; size: .; CDR3: CSVKNRGSYEQYF
J: TRBJ2-7; V: TRBV4-3; size: .; CDR3: CASSQDSGRAYEQYF
J: TRBJ2-4; V: TRBV6-6; size: .; CDR3: CASSPGTGEIKNIQYF
J: TRBJ1-4; V: TRBV6-5; size: .; CDR3: CASSYSPGGTNEKLFF
J: TRBJ1-4; V: TRBV3-1/TRBV3-2; size: once; CDR3: CASTEEKGAQGKKLFF
J: TRBJ1-4; V: TRBV28; size: .; CDR3: CASSPDRINEKLFF
J: TRBJ1-6; V: TRBV18; size: .; CDR3: CASSSGQQMNSPLHF
J: TRBJ1-2; V: TRBV6-2/TRBV6-3; size: .; CDR3: CASSYDRGLGYTF
J: TRBJ1-2; V: TRBV28; size: .; CDR3: CASSGDRGNYGYTF
J: TRBJ2-3; V: TRBV5-4; size: .; CDR3: CASSLGRGATDTQYF
J: TRBJ2-5; V: TRBV7-9; size: few; CDR3: CASSPTRTGEETQYF
J: TRBJ1-4; V: TRBV28; size: .; CDR3: CASIGTGNEKLFF
J: TRBJ2-2; V: TRBV7-2; size: .; CDR3: CASSHGRRGGFGELFF
J: TRBJ2-7; V: TRBV30; size: .; CDR3: CAWRTGTNEQYF
J: TRBJ2-3; V: TRBV10-3; size: .; CDR3: CAISGTSLGPKPSTDTQYF
J: TRBJ2-5; V: TRBV7-6; size: .; CDR3: CASSQLGGLAGDETQYF
J: TRBJ1-4; V: TRBV4-1; size: .; CDR3: CASSRVLGGTGAEKLFF
J: TRBJ2-7; V: TRBV28; size: .; CDR3: CASSAGLAASYEQYF